A single sample gave rise to the 21 T cell receptor beta chains below, sequenced in a study of patients and donors after allogeneic stem cell transplantation (TCRdb year 2020). The library was produced with RT-PCR. These reads were obtained on a NextSeq 550. The public reads were run again by TCRdb, first through fastp at Q25 and then through MiXCR, and only productive beta chains were kept. Duplicate CDR3 protein sequences are folded into a single record with the most common DNA and genes. Recorded for this sample are tens of thousands of distinct CDR3 sequences; about 48% of them occurred a single time. The leading ten clones occupy under 70% of the sample. What was sequenced was blood, either unsorted or a sorted T cell fraction (not recorded which). These TCRs come from a human donor who was either an allogeneic HSCT recipient or a stem cell or donor lymphocyte infusion donor (not recorded which). It is not recorded whose cells these are; they may come from a transplant donor.

The rearrangement uses TRBV28 and TRBJ2-2, with D uncertain. CDR3 length: 11 amino acids. Germline CDR1 MDHEN, CDR2 SYDVKM. The V end was cut by 4 bases, the J end by 8 bases, with 5 bases between. In nucleotides, the CDR3 is TGTGCCAGCAGTTCCCCTGGGGAGCTGTTTTTT. It is translated as CASSSPGELFF.

This chain links TRBV7-9 with TRBJ1-2; possible D gene TRBD1, 5 bases. The germline V and J ends were trimmed by 1 base and 7 bases, with 25 bases remaining between them. Germline-derived CDR1 and CDR2 are SEHNR and FQNEAQ (reference sequence). This CDR3 region has 18 residues. The CDR3 reads CASSLGPAGTKVTFGYTF. The CDR3 DNA follows: TGTGCCAGCAGCTTAGGCCCGGCCGGGACTAAAGTCACCTTTGGCTACACCTTC.

The V call is TRBV28, the J call TRBJ1-5, with 7 bases aligning to TRBD1. The CDR3 has 16 residues. V lost 2 bases and J lost 5; bases outside the gene matches: 9. The germline V gene encodes CDR1 MDHEN and CDR2 SYDVKM. The CDR3 DNA reads TGTGCCAGCAGTTTAATGGACAGGTCGTACGATCAGCCCCAGCATTTT. Its protein is CASSLMDRSYDQPQHF.

The chain is built from TRBV28 and TRBJ2-7, with D tentatively TRBD2 (6 bases). Germline lookup yields CDR1 MDHEN and CDR2 SYDVKM. The length of the CDR3 is 13 residues. V was pared by 10 bases and J by 2 bases, with 15 bases between. CDR3 DNA: TGTGCCATTGTGGACGGAGGGACCTACGAGCAGTACTTC. It yields the protein CAIVDGGTYEQYF. The full variable domain, with the rest looked up from reference TRBV28 and TRBJ2-7, is DVKVTQSSRYLVKRTGEKVFLECVQDMDHENMFWYRQDPGLGLRLIYFSYDVKMKEKGDIPEGYSVSREKKERFSLILESASTNQTSMYLCAIVDGGTYEQYFGPGTRLTVT.

The rearrangement links TRBV28 to TRBJ1-2; possible D gene TRBD1, 6 bases. The V gene's germline CDR1 is MDHEN and CDR2 SYDVKM. V was trimmed by 5 bases and J by 5 bases, leaving 21 bases between them. The CDR3 spans 16 residues. The CDR3 region is CASSRMRGTRTYGYTF. The CDR3 DNA reads TGTGCCAGCAGTCGCATGAGGGGGACACGGACTTATGGCTACACCTTC.

The V and J genes are TRBV12-3 or TRBV12-4 and TRBJ2-1; D is uncertain. This CDR3 contains 11 residues. Trimming pared 5 bases from V and 10 bases from J, leaving 9 bases between. The CDR3 loop is CASSVEYEQFF. The CDR3 region has the DNA TGTGCCAGCAGTGTAGAGTACGAGCAGTTCTTC.

The chain is built from TRBV12-3 or TRBV12-4 and TRBJ1-5, with 7 bases lining up with TRBD1. This CDR3 has 13 amino acids. V trimming: 5 bases; J trimming: 9 bases; junction bases outside the gene matches: 7. CDR3: CASSRDSPRPQHF. CDR3 nucleotides: TGTGCCAGCAGTAGGGACAGCCCTCGGCCCCAGCATTTT.

The rearrangement uses TRBV14 and TRBJ2-1; D is ambiguous. V lost 4 bases to trimming and J lost 5 bases, with 12 bases between them. Germline assignment: CDR1 SGHDN and CDR2 FVKESK. The CDR3 is 14 amino acids. The CDR3 is CASSRHKGNNEQFF. As DNA, the CDR3 is TGTGCCAGCAGCCGGCACAAGGGTAACAATGAGCAGTTCTTC.

The chain is built from TRBV24-1 and TRBJ2-1, with D perhaps matching TRBD1 (5 bases). The CDR3 consists of 12 residues. Germline V gene sequence: CDR1 KGHDR, CDR2 SFDVKD. Trimming left V 1 base short and J 8 bases short, with 5 bases between. The chain's CDR3 is CATSDFRDEQFF. Here the CDR3 DNA reads TGTGCCACCAGTGATTTCAGGGATGAGCAGTTCTTC.

This sequence joins TRBV7-9 and TRBJ1-4, with D possibly TRBD1 on 5 matching bases. The CDR3 consists of 16 residues. The V gene's germline CDR1 is SEHNR and CDR2 FQNEAQ (reference sequence). V dropped 3 bases and J dropped 0 bases, with 11 bases sitting between them. The DNA for the CDR3 is TGTGCCAGCAGCTTGGGGACGGCAACAACTAATGAAAAACTGTTTTTT. This encodes CASSLGTATTNEKLFF.

Details on this clonotype: One end of the junction does not line up with germline, which may come from a read error. The chain couples TRBV6-5 to TRBJ2-5; D may correspond to TRBD1 or TRBD2 (5 bases each). The germline V gene has CDR1 MNHEY and CDR2 SVGAGI. This CDR3 region has 15 residues. In DNA, the CDR3 is TGTGCCAGCAGTTACTCGGGGCTAGCAGAAGAGACCCTGTACTTC. It encodes CASSYSGLAEETLYF.

The chain uses TRBV11-2 and TRBJ2-1; 13 nucleotides line up with TRBD2. This CDR3 comprises 16 residues. Germline V gene lookup returns CDR1 SGHAT and CDR2 FQNNGV. V was clipped by 2 bases and J by 6 bases; unmatched bases: 4. The CDR3 region is CASSLTSGRAFNEQFF. The CDR3 bases are TGTGCCAGCAGCTTAACTAGCGGGAGGGCCTTCAATGAGCAGTTCTTC.

The sample holds a few counts of this clonotype. The rearrangement joins TRBV5-6 to TRBJ1-1, with a possible D match to TRBD1 (6 bases). The CDR3 extends over 14 amino acids. Trimming removed 3 bases from V and 7 bases from J, with 16 bases in between. CDR1 is SGHDT, CDR2 YYEEEE, per germline. The CDR3 region is CASSWAGAVDEAFF. The CDR3 DNA follows: TGTGCCAGCAGCTGGGCAGGGGCCGTTGATGAAGCTTTCTTT.

This chain uses TRBV20-1 with TRBJ1-2; 9 bases are a match to TRBD1. J was trimmed by 3 bases and V by 7 bases; bases with no gene match: 9. The CDR3 totals 14 residues. Germline V lookup: CDR1 DFQATT, CDR2 SNEGSKA (reference sequence). CDR3 sequence reads: CSVASGDRDYGYTF. CDR3 sequence (DNA): TGCAGTGTCGCCTCGGGGGACAGGGACTATGGCTACACCTTC.

This sequence joins TRBV5-1 and TRBJ2-5; D possibly corresponds to TRBD2 (6 bases). Germline V lookup: CDR1 SGHRS, CDR2 YFSETQ. The V gene lost 2 bases and the J gene lost 4 bases, with 9 bases spanning the gap. This CDR3 comprises 13 residues. The DNA for the CDR3 is TGCGCCAGCAGCTTCGAGGGACTAGAGACCCAGTACTTC. Translation gives CASSFEGLETQYF.

This chain links TRBV4-1 with TRBJ1-6; D is unclear. The CDR3 runs to 14 residues. V was pared by 1 base and J by 13 bases, with 14 bases between. From germline, CDR1 is MGHRA and CDR2 YSYEKL. CDR3 bases: TGCGCCAGCAGCCAAGTCGGCTCCAAGGCGCCCCTCCACTTT. Residues: CASSQVGSKAPLHF.

There are many counts of this clonotype. This chain links TRBV5-4 with TRBJ2-2, with 11 positions matching TRBD2. The CDR3 totals 14 residues. Germline CDR1 is SGHNT and CDR2 is YYREEE (reference sequence). V shed 6 bases and J 7 bases; nucleotides not matched to a gene: 5. CDR3 nucleotides: TGTGCCAGCACTCTAGCGGGGGGACACGGGGAGCTGTTTTTT. It encodes CASTLAGGHGELFF.

The chain recombines TRBV9 with TRBJ2-7; D gene unclear. CDR1 and CDR2 (germline): SGDLS, YYNGEE. The CDR3 has 15 amino acids. Trimming took off 4 bases at V and 2 bases at J, with 16 bases between the two ends. Here the CDR3 reads CASSPEGPATYEQYF. CDR3 sequence (DNA): TGTGCCAGCAGCCCTGAAGGTCCAGCGACCTACGAGCAGTACTTC.

This clonotype was observed once. J is TRBJ1-5 and V is TRBV6-5; D is undetermined. V lost 8 bases and J 2 bases, leaving 16 bases between the germline ends. The CDR3 is 15 residues long. Germline CDR1 MNHEY, CDR2 SVGAGI. The CDR3 DNA is TGTGCCAGCCGTGTGAACCATTTTGGCAATCAGCCCCAGCATTTT. Protein: CASRVNHFGNQPQHF.

The rearrangement joins TRBV29-1 to TRBJ1-3, with D unclear. Deletions cut 7 bases from V and 1 base from J, with 11 bases between. This CDR3 region has 13 residues. Looked up from germline, CDR1 is SQVTM and CDR2 is ANQGSEA. Here the CDR3 reads CSAGPRSGNTIYF. As DNA, the CDR3 is TGCAGCGCCGGGCCGAGGTCTGGAAACACCATATATTTT. The entire variable domain, with the rest obtained from reference TRBV29-1 and TRBJ1-3, is as follows: SAVISQKPSRDICQRGTSLTIQCQVDSQVTMMFWYRQQPGQSLTLIATANQGSEATYESGFVIDKFPISRPNLTFSTLTVSNMSPEDSSIYLCSAGPRSGNTIYFGEGSWLTVV.

The rearrangement joins TRBV12-3 or TRBV12-4 to TRBJ1-4; TRBD1 matches 8 bases. The J segment lost 6 bases and the V segment lost 7 bases, leaving 4 bases of the junction unmatched. The CDR3 has 13 residues. The CDR3 loop is CASNAGGDEKLFF. The CDR3 DNA reads TGTGCCAGCAACGCAGGGGGCGATGAAAAACTGTTTTTT.